This passage covers 20 T cell receptor beta chains from one sample sequenced in a study of shared clonotypes between healthy human individuals. Here immunoSEQ multiplex PCR was the method, and the copy in TCRdb shows in-frame clones only, minus some. The table shows about 2.2 million clones, with just over 90% occurring only once. Terminally differentiated effector memory CD45RA+ cells were excluded by CCR7 positive selection of CD45RO-negative cells. The sequencing sample was made of naive CD8+ T cells from PBMCs. These receptors were taken from a young man in good health. Some clones in this sample may be carry-over from other donors' samples.

The CDR3 loop is CASGGDRLPAQQYF. For the CDR3, the DNA is TGTGCCAGCGGGGGGGACAGGCTCCCTGCGCAGCAGTACTTC. This chain links TRBV27 with TRBJ2-7; tentatively, D is TRBD1 (8 bases). The CDR3 has 14 amino acids. CDR1 MNHEY and CDR2 SMNVEV come from the germline V gene (reference sequence). Trimming shortened V by 8 bases and J by 8 bases, and 22 bases separated the two germline ends.

This clone was seen once. The J gene is TRBJ1-1, the V gene TRBV5-1; maybe TRBD1 (5 bases). The V gene lost 0 bases and the J gene lost 4 bases, with 13 bases spanning the gap. This CDR3 is 15 amino acids long. The germline CDR1 and CDR2 sequences are SGHRS and YFSETQ. The CDR3 protein is CASSLAQSGGTEAFF. CDR3 in DNA: TGCGCCAGCAGCTTGGCCCAATCGGGGGGCACTGAAGCTTTCTTT. Together with reference TRBV5-1 and TRBJ1-1, the CDR3 gives the full variable domain: KAGVTQTPRYLIKTRGQQVTLSCSPISGHRSVSWYQQTPGQGLQFLFEYFSETQRNKGNFPGRFSGRQFSNSRSEMNVSTLELGDSALYLCASSLAQSGGTEAFFGQGTRLTVV.

The genes are TRBV5-1 and TRBJ2-2; the D is unclear. Trimming removed 0 bases from V and 3 bases from J, with 15 bases in between. Germline lookup yields CDR1 SGHRS and CDR2 YFSETQ. CDR3 length: 17 amino acids. Written as DNA, the CDR3 is TGCGCCAGCAGCTTGGCCGTGGGCAGGTTCGACACCGGGGAGCTGTTTTTT. Residues: CASSLAVGRFDTGELFF.

The J gene is TRBJ2-3, the V gene TRBV7-6; D may be TRBD2 (5 bases). Trimming pared 2 bases from V and 6 bases from J, leaving 24 bases between. The V gene's germline CDR1 is SGHVS and CDR2 FNYEAQ. The CDR3 consists of 18 residues. CDR3 in DNA: TGTGCCAGCAGCTTATTCAGCTTCGGTAGCGCTGCAGTGGATACGCAGTATTTT. It translates to CASSLFSFGSAAVDTQYF.

The chain couples TRBV5-4 to TRBJ2-3; D gene uncertain. Germline V gives CDR1 SGHNT, CDR2 YYREEE (reference sequence). V was clipped by 0 bases and J by 5 bases, with 10 bases between them. The CDR3 loop spans 14 amino acids. The CDR3 DNA sequence: TGTGCCAGCAGCTTGGTGCTAGAACGAGATACGCAGTATTTT. Its protein product is CASSLVLERDTQYF.

This chain links TRBV7-8 with TRBJ2-3; 9 nucleotides line up with TRBD2. J was trimmed by 4 bases and V by 1 base; bases with no gene match: 3. This CDR3 contains 15 residues. Germline loops: CDR1 SGHVS, CDR2 FQNEAQ. The CDR3 sequence: CASSLVAGVADTQYF. CDR3 coding DNA: TGTGCCAGCAGCTTAGTAGCGGGAGTCGCAGATACGCAGTATTTT.

This clone is a singleton in its sample. The chain uses TRBV7-9 and TRBJ2-5, with D uncertain. Trimming took off 5 bases at V and 5 bases at J, with 12 bases between the two ends. Germline assignment: CDR1 SEHNR and CDR2 FQNEAQ (reference sequence). The CDR3 is 13 amino acids. CDR3 residues: CASSRTPYETQYF. The CDR3 DNA sequence: TGTGCCAGCAGCCGGACGCCTTACGAGACCCAGTACTTC.

The chain recombines TRBV7-2 with TRBJ2-7; D might be TRBD2 (6 bases). The CDR3 runs to 14 residues. With 3 bases removed from V and 2 bases from J, the gap between germline ends came to 11 bases. Germline V gene lookup returns CDR1 SGHTA and CDR2 FQGNSA. DNA for the CDR3: TGTGCCAGCAGCTTTAGACTAGACCCCTACGAGCAGTACTTC. It translates to CASSFRLDPYEQYF.

The chain has TRBV6-6 and TRBJ2-1, with 9 bases identical to TRBD2. The CDR3 contains 14 residues. CDR1 is MNHNY, CDR2 SVGAGI, per germline (reference sequence). Trimming at V came to 7 bases and at J to 8 bases, leaving 9 bases not matched to a gene. CDR3 nucleotides: TGTGCCAGCAACTCATTAGCGGGAGCATATGAGCAGTTCTTC. It translates to CASNSLAGAYEQFF.

V and J are TRBV28 and TRBJ1-1, with D maybe TRBD1 (6 bases). This CDR3 is built from 17 residues. Germline assignment: CDR1 MDHEN and CDR2 SYDVKM. Trimming left V 4 bases short and J 1 base short, with 19 bases between. The CDR3 region has the DNA TGTGCCAGCAGTTCCCTCTGGACAGATACTACGAACACTGAAGCTTTCTTT. Translated: CASSSLWTDTTNTEAFF.

This chain connects TRBV19 to TRBJ2-7; D is possibly TRBD2 (5 bases). CDR1 and CDR2 (germline): LNHDA, SQIVND (reference sequence). This CDR3 region has 14 residues. V lost 6 bases and J 6 bases, leaving 18 bases between the germline ends. CDR3 sequence: CASSTTGSISEQYF. The DNA of the CDR3 is TGTGCCAGTAGCACTACGGGGTCCATCAGCGAGCAGTACTTC.

The rearrangement joins TRBV7-8 to TRBJ1-1, with a weak D call TRBD1 (5 bases). From germline, CDR1 is SGHVS and CDR2 FQNEAQ. The V and J ends lost 5 bases and 1 base respectively, with 11 bases between them. The CDR3 has 14 amino acids. This CDR3 reads CASSRGPTNTEAFF. The DNA for the CDR3 is TGTGCCAGCAGCCGGGGACCGACGAACACTGAAGCTTTCTTT.

The chain is built from TRBV6-6 and TRBJ2-7, with 8 bases aligning to TRBD2. The germline gives CDR1 MNHNY, CDR2 SVGAGI (reference sequence). Trimming cost V 0 bases and J 2 bases; bases outside gene matches: 3. The CDR3 is made up of 15 amino acids. The CDR3: CASSYSAGEPYEQYF. CDR3 sequence (DNA): TGTGCCAGCAGTTACTCAGCGGGAGAGCCCTACGAGCAGTACTTC.

The chain links TRBV5-1 to TRBJ1-3; D gene uncertain. The CDR3 is made up of 13 amino acids. Deletions cut 3 bases from V and 4 bases from J, with 8 bases between. Germline V gene lookup returns CDR1 SGHRS and CDR2 YFSETQ. CDR3 sequence reads: CASSSYSGNTIYF. Written as DNA, the CDR3 is TGCGCCAGCAGCTCATACTCGGGAAACACCATATATTTT.

The gene calls are TRBV15 and TRBJ1-5; no clear D. The germline CDR1 and CDR2 sequences are LNHNV and YYDKDF (reference sequence). The CDR3 runs to 15 residues. The ends were cut back, 2 bases at V and 7 bases at J, with 15 bases in the middle. This CDR3 reads CATSRTFPAGQPQHF. The CDR3 coding sequence is TGTGCCACCAGCAGAACCTTCCCCGCTGGGCAGCCCCAGCATTTT. Supplemented by reference TRBV15 and TRBJ1-5, the full variable domain reads DAMVIQNPRYQVTQFGKPVTLSCSQTLNHNVMYWYQQKSSQAPKLLFHYYDKDFNNEADTPDNFQSRRPNTSFCFLDIRSPGLGDTAMYLCATSRTFPAGQPQHFGDGTRLSIL.

The J gene is TRBJ2-7, the V gene TRBV5-1; possibly TRBD2 for D (5 bases). V was cut by 4 bases and J by 5 bases, with 19 bases left in between. The CDR3 has 15 residues. CDR1 is SGHRS, CDR2 YFSETQ, per germline. The CDR3 region has the DNA TGCGCCAGCAGCATCCTACAGAGGGTAGCCAACGAGCAGTACTTC. It translates to CASSILQRVANEQYF.

The V gene is TRBV5-5, the J gene TRBJ1-5, with D maybe TRBD1 (5 bases). V was clipped by 0 bases and J by 4 bases, with 11 bases between them. The CDR3 consists of 15 residues. CDR1 and CDR2 (germline): SGHKS, YYEKEE (reference sequence). The CDR3 nucleotides are TGTGCCAGCAGCTTGGGCACAGGACCAAATCAGCCCCAGCATTTT. Amino acid sequence: CASSLGTGPNQPQHF. Based on the CDR3 plus reference TRBV5-5 and TRBJ1-5, the full variable domain is DAGVTQSPTHLIKTRGQQVTLRCSPISGHKSVSWYQQVLGQGPQFIFQYYEKEERGRGNFPDRFSARQFPNYSSELNVNALLLGDSALYLCASSLGTGPNQPQHFGDGTRLSIL.

This chain links TRBV5-1 with TRBJ2-7, with 9 bases identical to TRBD2. The CDR3 runs to 16 residues. V gave up 5 bases and J gave up 0 bases; unmatched junction bases: 9. CDR1 and CDR2 (germline): SGHRS, YFSETQ. In DNA form, the CDR3 reads TGCGCCAGCAGGTCATTAGCGGGAGTTAGCTCCTACGAGCAGTACTTC. It codes for CASRSLAGVSSYEQYF.

The V call is TRBV11-2, the J call TRBJ2-7; D unresolved. V was clipped by 1 base and J by 7 bases, with 8 bases between them. This CDR3 has 12 residues. Germline V gives CDR1 SGHAT, CDR2 FQNNGV. The CDR3 DNA follows: TGTGCCAGCAGCTTAGGAGCCAGGGAGCAGTACTTC. Its protein is CASSLGAREQYF.

This chain links TRBV27 with TRBJ2-7; 7 nucleotides line up with TRBD1. Germline V gene data show CDR1 as MNHEY and CDR2 as SMNVEV (reference sequence). The trim removed 5 bases at V and 3 bases at J, leaving 7 bases unmatched. The CDR3 has 14 amino acids. The CDR3 reads CASSTRDRLYEQYF. The CDR3 nucleotides read TGTGCCAGCAGTACCAGGGACAGACTCTACGAGCAGTACTTC.